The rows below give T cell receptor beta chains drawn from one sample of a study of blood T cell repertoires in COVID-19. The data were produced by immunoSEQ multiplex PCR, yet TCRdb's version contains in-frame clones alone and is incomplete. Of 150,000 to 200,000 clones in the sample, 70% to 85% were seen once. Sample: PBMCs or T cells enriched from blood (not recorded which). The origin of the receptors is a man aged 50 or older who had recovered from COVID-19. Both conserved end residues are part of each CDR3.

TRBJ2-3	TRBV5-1	CASSLQQGAGTDTQYF
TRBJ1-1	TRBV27	CASSLFGQGNSNTEAFF
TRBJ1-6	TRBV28	CASSLAGRNNSPLHF
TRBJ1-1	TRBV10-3	CAISETGNTEAFF
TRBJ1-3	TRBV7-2	CASTVGPSGNTIYF
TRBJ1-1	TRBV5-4	CASSLTGGVEAFF
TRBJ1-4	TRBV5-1	CASSLMPLGVSNEKLFF
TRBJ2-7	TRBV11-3	CASSPGDGNYEQYF
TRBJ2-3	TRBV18	CASSEMDTQYF
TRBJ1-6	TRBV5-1	CASSEGTGNNSPLHF
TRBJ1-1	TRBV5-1	CASSDRPMNTEAFF